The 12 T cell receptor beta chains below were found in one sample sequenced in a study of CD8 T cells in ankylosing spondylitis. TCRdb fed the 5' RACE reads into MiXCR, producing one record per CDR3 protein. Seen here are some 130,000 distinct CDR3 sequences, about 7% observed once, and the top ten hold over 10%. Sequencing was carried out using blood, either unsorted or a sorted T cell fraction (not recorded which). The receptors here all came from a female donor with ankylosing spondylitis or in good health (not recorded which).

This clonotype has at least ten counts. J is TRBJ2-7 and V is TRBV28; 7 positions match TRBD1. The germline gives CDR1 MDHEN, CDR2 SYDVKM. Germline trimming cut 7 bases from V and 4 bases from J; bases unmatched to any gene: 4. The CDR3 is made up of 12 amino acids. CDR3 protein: CASNPQGYEQYF. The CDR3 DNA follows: TGTGCCAGCAACCCACAGGGGTACGAGCAGTACTTC.

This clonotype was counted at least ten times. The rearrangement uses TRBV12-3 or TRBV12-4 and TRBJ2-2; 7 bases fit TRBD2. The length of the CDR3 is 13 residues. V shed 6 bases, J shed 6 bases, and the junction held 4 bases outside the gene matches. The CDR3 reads CASRPTSPGELFF. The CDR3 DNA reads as TGTGCCAGCAGACCGACTAGCCCCGGGGAGCTGTTTTTT.

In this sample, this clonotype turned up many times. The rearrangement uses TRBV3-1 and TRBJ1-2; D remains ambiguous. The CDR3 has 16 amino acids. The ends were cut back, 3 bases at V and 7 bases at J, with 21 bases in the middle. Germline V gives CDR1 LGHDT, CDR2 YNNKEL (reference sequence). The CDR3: CASSHQQLKTGGGYTF. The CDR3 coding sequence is TGTGCCAGCAGCCACCAGCAACTCAAAACGGGCGGTGGCTACACCTTC.

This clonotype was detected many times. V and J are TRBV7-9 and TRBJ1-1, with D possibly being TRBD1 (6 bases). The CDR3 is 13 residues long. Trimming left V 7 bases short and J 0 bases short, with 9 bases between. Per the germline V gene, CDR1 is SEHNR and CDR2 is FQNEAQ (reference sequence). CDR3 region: CASNGQMNTEAFF. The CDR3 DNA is TGTGCCAGCAACGGACAGATGAACACTGAAGCTTTCTTT.

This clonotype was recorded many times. This CDR3 is CASSLDGGNYEQYF. The CDR3 nucleotides read TGCGCCAGCAGCTTGGATGGAGGGAATTACGAGCAGTACTTC. The rearrangement uses TRBV5-1 and TRBJ2-7; TRBD2 might be the D (6 bases). In germline, CDR1 is SGHRS, CDR2 YFSETQ. Trimming removed 0 bases at V and 4 bases at J, with 11 bases between. There are 14 residues in the CDR3.

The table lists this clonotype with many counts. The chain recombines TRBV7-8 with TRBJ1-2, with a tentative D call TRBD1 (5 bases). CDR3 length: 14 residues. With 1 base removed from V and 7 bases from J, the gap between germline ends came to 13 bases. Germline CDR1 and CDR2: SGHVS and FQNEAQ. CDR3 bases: TGTGCCAGCAGCTTAGAGGGTGGGGCAGGTGGCTACACCTTC. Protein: CASSLEGGAGGYTF.

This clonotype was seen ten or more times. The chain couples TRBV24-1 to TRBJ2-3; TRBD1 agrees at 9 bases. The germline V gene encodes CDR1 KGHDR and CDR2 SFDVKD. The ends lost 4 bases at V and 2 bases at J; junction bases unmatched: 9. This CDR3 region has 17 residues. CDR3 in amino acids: CATSDRGDRAITDTQYF. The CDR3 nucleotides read TGTGCCACCAGTGACCGAGGGGACAGGGCGATCACAGATACGCAGTATTTT.

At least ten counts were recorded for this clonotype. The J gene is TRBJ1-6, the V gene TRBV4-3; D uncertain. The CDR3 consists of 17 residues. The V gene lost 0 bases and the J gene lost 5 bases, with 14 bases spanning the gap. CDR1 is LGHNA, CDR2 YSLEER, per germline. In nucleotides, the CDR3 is TGCGCCAGCAGCCAAGAAGCAGAAACGGACCATAATTCACCCCTCCACTTT. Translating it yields CASSQEAETDHNSPLHF.

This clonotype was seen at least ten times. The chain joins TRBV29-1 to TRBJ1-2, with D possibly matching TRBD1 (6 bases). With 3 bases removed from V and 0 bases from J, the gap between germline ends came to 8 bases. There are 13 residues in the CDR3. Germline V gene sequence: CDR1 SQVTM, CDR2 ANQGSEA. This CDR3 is CSVETGPNYGYTF. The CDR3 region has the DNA TGCAGCGTTGAGACAGGTCCTAACTATGGCTACACCTTC.

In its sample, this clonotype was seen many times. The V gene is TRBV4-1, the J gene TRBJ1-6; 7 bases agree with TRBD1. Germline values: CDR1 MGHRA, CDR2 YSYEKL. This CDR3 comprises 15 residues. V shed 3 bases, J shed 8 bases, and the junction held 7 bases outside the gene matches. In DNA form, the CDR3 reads TGCGCCAGCAGCCAGGGAGGGACAGAAGATTCACCCCTCCACTTT. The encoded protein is CASSQGGTEDSPLHF.

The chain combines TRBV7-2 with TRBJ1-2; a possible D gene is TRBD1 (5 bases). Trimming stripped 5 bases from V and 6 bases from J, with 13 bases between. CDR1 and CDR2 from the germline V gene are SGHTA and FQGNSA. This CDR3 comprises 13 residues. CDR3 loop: CASSLPGWDGYTF. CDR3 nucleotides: TGTGCCAGCAGCCTCCCAGGGTGGGATGGCTACACCTTC.

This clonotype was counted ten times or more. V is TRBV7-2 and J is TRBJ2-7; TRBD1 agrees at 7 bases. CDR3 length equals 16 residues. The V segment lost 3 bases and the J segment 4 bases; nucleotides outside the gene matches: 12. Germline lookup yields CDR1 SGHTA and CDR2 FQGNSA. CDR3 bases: TGTGCCAGCAGCTTCACTGAGGGGGCGGGCCCATACGAGCAGTACTTC. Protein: CASSFTEGAGPYEQYF.